These T cell receptor beta chains were read from a single sample in a study of cytomegalovirus exposure and HLA in healthy donors. Data came from immunoSEQ multiplex PCR; TCRdb stores just in-frame clones and leaves some out. There are roughly 150,000 clones in the sample; roughly 73% occur only once, and roughly 10% lies in the top ten. The sequencing sample was made of PBMCs. The receptors originated from a man aged 18 to 29 in good health and CMV-seropositive. CDR3s include the opening cysteine and the closing phenylalanine or tryptophan. Each record gives: clone size, V gene, D gene, J gene, CDR3 DNA, CDR3 protein. The D gene is left open where the match is weak. Size tells how often a clone was seen (once, few, many) or the class of an expanded clone, and some rows leave it out.

NA	TRBV7-3	TRBD2	TRBJ2-1	TGTGCCAGCAGCCGGACTAGCGGGAGGAAAAATGAGCAGTTCTTC	CASSRTSGRKNEQFF
NA	TRBV29-1	NA	TRBJ1-1	TGCAGCGTTGACCCAGGGCTGGGGAACACTGAAGCTTTCTTT	CSVDPGLGNTEAFF
few	TRBV30	NA	TRBJ1-5	TGTGCCTGGAGCGGGGACTATAGCAATCAGCCCCAGCATTTT	CAWSGDYSNQPQHF
NA	TRBV6-1	NA	TRBJ2-5	TGTGCCAGCAGTGATCTAGGAGCCGAATGGGAGACCCAGTACTTC	CASSDLGAEWETQYF
NA	TRBV7-9	NA	TRBJ1-1	TGTGCCAGCAGCTTAGCGTCGGGGGGCACTGAAGCTTTCTTT	CASSLASGGTEAFF
NA	TRBV7-2	NA	TRBJ2-3	TGTGCCAGCAGCTTCGTAGCGGGCACAGATACGCAGTATTTT	CASSFVAGTDTQYF
NA	TRBV25-1	NA	TRBJ2-1	TGTGCCAGCAGTGACTCCTACAGGGACCGCGGGTTTCTTGAGCAGTTCTTC	CASSDSYRDRGFLEQFF
once	TRBV29-1	NA	TRBJ2-5	TGCAGCGTCTCACGGAGGGGGCAGAACCAAGAGACCCAGTACTTC	CSVSRRGQNQETQYF
once	TRBV7-9	NA	TRBJ1-1	TGTTCCAGCAGCTTAGTGAGTGGGACACCAAGTAGAGAAGCTTTCTTT	CSSSLVSGTPSREAFF
NA	TRBV29-1	NA	TRBJ2-7	TGCAGCGTTGGGGGCGTAACCTACGAGCAGTACTTC	CSVGGVTYEQYF
NA	TRBV29-1	NA	TRBJ2-5	TGCAGCGTCGGGTTTCGGCTTCAAGAGACCCAGTACTTC	CSVGFRLQETQYF
few	TRBV7-9	NA	TRBJ2-7	TGTGCCAGCAGGGCGGACAGTAACGAGCAGTACTTC	CASRADSNEQYF
NA	TRBV7-9	TRBD1	TRBJ1-1	TGTGCCAGCAGCGCCGACAGGGGTTTTACGAACACTGAAGCTTTCTTT	CASSADRGFTNTEAFF